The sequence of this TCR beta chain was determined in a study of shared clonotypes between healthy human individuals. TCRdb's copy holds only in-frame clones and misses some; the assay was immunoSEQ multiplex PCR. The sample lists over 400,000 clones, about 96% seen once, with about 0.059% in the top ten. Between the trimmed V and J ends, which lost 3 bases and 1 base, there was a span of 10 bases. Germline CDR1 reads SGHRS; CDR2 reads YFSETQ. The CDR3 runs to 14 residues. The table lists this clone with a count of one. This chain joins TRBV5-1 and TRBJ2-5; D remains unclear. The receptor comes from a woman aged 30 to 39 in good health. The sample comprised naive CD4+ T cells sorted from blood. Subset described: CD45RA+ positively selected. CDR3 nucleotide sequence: TGCGCCAGCAGCTCCGGTCCGATCCAAGAGACCCAGTACTTC. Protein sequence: CASSSGPIQETQYF.